This section outlines one T cell receptor (beta chain) sequence together with its context. This clonotype was seen ten or more times. Its antigen is currently not known. Per-base qualities were not stored, and no clone one base away is much larger. Including the terminal cysteine and phenylalanine, the CDR3 comprises 18 residues. Only CDR3 DNA is held: 54 bases, read in frame from base 1. Germline trimming amounts to 2 bases on V and 1 base on J, with 11 as the count of junction bases outside the gene matches. CDR1 and CDR2 were assigned from the germline V gene as SGHAT and FQNNGV. This sample is part of a study of T-cell reconstitution after alpha-beta-depleted transplantation in children (dated by TCRdb to the mid-2010s). Describing the broader study: T-cell immune reconstitution after TCRalphabeta/CD19-depleted allogeneic hematopoietic cell transplantation in children was quantitatively tracked in the study by means of TCR repertoire profiling. The full study reports these points: The high TCRbeta diversity at day 60 in some patients was ascribed to recipient T cells and intrathymic progenitors that had survived conditioning. The apparently early alphabetaT-cell count recovery about two months after transplant was reportedly dependent on only several hundred rapidly expanded clones derived from non-depleted graft cells. Over the following months the frequencies of hyperexpanded clones went down, and after one year T-cell counts and TCRbeta diversity were mostly credited to newly produced T cells.

Explained via the paper, the treatment or condition label denotes: allogeneic hematopoietic cell transplantation with graft depleted of TCRalphabeta T cells and CD19 B cells. The children who served as transplant recipients had been given grafts of TCRalphabeta/CD19-depleted allogeneic hematopoietic cells. Library preparation employed PCR. Sequenced on an Illumina HiSeq 2500. Molecular barcoding was employed in the preparation of TCR libraries, with unique molecular identifiers being used to normalize TCRbeta repertoire quantification. The public reads were reanalyzed by TCRdb: fastp trimming at Q25, MiXCR alignment, in-frame beta chains only. Each record represents a unique CDR3 protein, reported with the most common genes and DNA among its rows. This sample gives over 200,000 distinct CDR3 sequences in total; approximately 11% of them show up just once. Of the sample, roughly 30% falls within the top ten clones.

This TCR was sampled from a child younger than two with acute myeloid leukemia, due to receive a stem cell transplant. The sequence is built from TRBV11-2 and TRBJ2-5; TRBD1 aligns with 9 central bases. Sequencing used PBMCs, obtained before TCRalphabeta/CD19-depleted stem cell transplant. The CDR3 loop reads CASSLKYRTGERQETQYF. The bases are TGTGCCAGCAGCTTAAAATACCGGACAGGGGAGCGCCAAGAGACCCAGTACTTC.